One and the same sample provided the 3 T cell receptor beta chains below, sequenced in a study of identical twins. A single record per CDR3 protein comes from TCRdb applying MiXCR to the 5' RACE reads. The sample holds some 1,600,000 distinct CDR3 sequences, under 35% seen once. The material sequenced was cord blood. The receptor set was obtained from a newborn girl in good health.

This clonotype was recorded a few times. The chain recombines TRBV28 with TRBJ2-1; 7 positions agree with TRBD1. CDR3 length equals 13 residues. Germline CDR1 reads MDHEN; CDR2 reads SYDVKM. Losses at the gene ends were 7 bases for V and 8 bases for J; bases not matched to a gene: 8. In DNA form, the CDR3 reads TGTGCCAGCACCAGACAGGGCCGCGATGAGCAGTTCTTC. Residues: CASTRQGRDEQFF.

The CDR3 nucleotides read TGCAGTGCTAGATCAGACGGTTCGGGGAATGAGCAGTTCTTC. Its translation: CSARSDGSGNEQFF. The chain combines TRBV20-1 with TRBJ2-1; possible D gene TRBD2, 5 bases. Trimming removed 2 bases from V and 7 bases from J, with 15 bases in between. Germline V gene data show CDR1 as DFQATT and CDR2 as SNEGSKA (reference sequence). This CDR3 is 14 amino acids long.

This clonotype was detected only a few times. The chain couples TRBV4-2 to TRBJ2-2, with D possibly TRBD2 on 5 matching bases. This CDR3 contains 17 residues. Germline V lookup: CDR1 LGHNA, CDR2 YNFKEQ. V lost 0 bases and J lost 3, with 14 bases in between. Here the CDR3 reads CASSQDNGQRYTGELFF. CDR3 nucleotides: TGTGCCAGCAGCCAAGATAACGGCCAGCGGTACACCGGGGAGCTGTTTTTT.